Reported below is one TCR beta chain. The sample originates from a study of shared clonotypes between healthy human individuals. Naive CD8 isolation took CD45RO-negative cells positively selected for CCR7 and excluded terminally differentiated effector memory CD45RA+ cells. The germline gives CDR1 SEHNR, CDR2 FQNEAQ (reference sequence). The CDR3 has 17 residues. With V trimmed by 5 bases and J by 2 bases, 11 bases remained unmatched. Produced via immunoSEQ multiplex PCR; TCRdb's table is partial and in-frame only. The sample contains approximately 840,000 clones, 90% to 97% of which appear only once.

The specimen was naive CD8+ T cells sorted from blood. The J gene is TRBJ2-2, the V gene TRBV7-9, with 7 nucleotides matching TRBD1. This clonotype was sampled from a man aged 25 to 45 in good health. For the CDR3, the DNA is TGTGCCAGCAGCGCATCACCGGGACAGCATAACACCGGGGAGCTGTTTTTT. Its protein is CASSASPGQHNTGELFF.